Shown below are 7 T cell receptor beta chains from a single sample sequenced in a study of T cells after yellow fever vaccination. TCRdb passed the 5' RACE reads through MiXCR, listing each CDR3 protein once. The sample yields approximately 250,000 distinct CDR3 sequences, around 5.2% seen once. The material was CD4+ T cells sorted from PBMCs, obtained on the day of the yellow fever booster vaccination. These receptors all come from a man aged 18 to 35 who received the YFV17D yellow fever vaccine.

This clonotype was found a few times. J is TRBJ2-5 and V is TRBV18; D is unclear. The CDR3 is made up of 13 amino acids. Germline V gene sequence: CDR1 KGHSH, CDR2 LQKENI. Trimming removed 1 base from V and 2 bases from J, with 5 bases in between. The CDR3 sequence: CASSPQQQETQYF. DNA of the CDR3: TGTGCCAGCTCACCACAACAGCAAGAGACCCAGTACTTC.

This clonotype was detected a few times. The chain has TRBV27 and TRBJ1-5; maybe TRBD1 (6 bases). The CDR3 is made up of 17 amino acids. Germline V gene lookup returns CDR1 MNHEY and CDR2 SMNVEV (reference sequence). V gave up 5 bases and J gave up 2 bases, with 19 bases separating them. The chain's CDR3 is CASSPSLSGAGNQPQHF. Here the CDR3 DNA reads TGTGCCAGCAGTCCGTCTTTGTCAGGGGCTGGCAATCAGCCCCAGCATTTT.

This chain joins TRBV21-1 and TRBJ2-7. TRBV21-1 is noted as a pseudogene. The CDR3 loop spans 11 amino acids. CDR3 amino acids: CASSGEGEQYV. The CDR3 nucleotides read TGTGCCAGCAGCGGGGAAGGTGAGCAGTACGTC.

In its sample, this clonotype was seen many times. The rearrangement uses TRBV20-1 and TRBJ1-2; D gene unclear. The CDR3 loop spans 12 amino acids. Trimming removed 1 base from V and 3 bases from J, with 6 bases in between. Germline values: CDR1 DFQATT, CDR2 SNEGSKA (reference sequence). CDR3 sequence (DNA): TGCAGTGCTAGAGGCCGAGACTATGGCTACACCTTC. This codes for CSARGRDYGYTF.

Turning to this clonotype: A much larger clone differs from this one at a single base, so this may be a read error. DNA for the CDR3: TGCGCCAGCAGCCAAGATTGGGGGGGCTCGCCCAGCTCTGAAGCTTTCTTT. Protein sequence: CASSQDWGGSPSSEAFF. The genes are TRBV4-1 and TRBJ1-1; maybe TRBD1 (6 bases). Germline V gives CDR1 MGHRA, CDR2 YSYEKL. Trimming stripped 0 bases from V and 6 bases from J, with 20 bases between. This CDR3 is built from 17 residues.

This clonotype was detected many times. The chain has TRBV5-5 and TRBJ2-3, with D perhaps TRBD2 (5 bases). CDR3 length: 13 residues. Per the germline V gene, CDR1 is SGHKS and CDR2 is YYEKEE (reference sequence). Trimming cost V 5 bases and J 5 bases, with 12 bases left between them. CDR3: CASSSSGIDTQYF. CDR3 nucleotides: TGTGCCAGCAGTTCGTCGGGAATAGATACGCAGTATTTT.

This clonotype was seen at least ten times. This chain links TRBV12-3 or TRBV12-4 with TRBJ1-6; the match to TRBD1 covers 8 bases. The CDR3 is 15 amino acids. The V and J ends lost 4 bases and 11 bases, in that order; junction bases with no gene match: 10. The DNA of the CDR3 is TGTGCCAGCAGTTCCAGGGCTACAGGGGGTCCACCCCTCCACTTT. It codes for CASSSRATGGPPLHF.